This record covers a single TCR beta chain. Sequencing was performed with immunoSEQ multiplex PCR; in TCRdb, only in-frame clones are kept and a portion is missing. The sample carries 310,000 or so clones, about nine tenths recorded once. Enrollees, about 18 to 100 years old, lived in about two dozen US areas. Clinical history reported by participants formed the basis on which cohorts were assigned. Symptom resolution, clearance, or two negative PCRs marked donors in Cohort 3 as recovered. The sample comes from a study of blood T cell repertoires in COVID-19. Study summary: Samples of COVID-19 (acute and convalescent) were obtained from the United States, Italy and Spain.

V was clipped by 4 bases and J by 0 bases, with 7 bases between them. Germline V gene lookup returns CDR1 LGHDT and CDR2 YNNKEL (reference sequence). The length of the CDR3 is 14 residues. Input material: PBMCs or T cells enriched from blood (not recorded which). V is TRBV3-1 (or the pseudogene TRBV3-2) and J is TRBJ1-5, with no clear D. This TCR was recovered from a woman aged 18-35 years who had recovered from COVID-19. The CDR3 here is CASSREYSNQPQHF. The CDR3 bases are TGTGCCAGCAGCCGAGAATATAGCAATCAGCCCCAGCATTTT.